This entry concerns a single T cell receptor beta chain. V lost 2 bases and J lost 7; bases outside the gene matches: 7. Per germline, CDR1 MNHEY and CDR2 SVGEGT. This CDR3 is 15 amino acids long. Methods used by the authors: It was from reference gene primer amplification that nucleated cell counts were estimated. TCRdb's table, derived via immunoSEQ multiplex PCR, lists solely in-frame clones and lacks some. The V and J calls and clone size come from that table; D and trimming were worked out from the DNA. The sample lists under 300,000 clones, about four fifths seen once, with 3.4% in the top ten. This record comes from a study of blood T cell repertoires in COVID-19. Study summary: Some COVID-19 samples were acute and others convalescent; all came from the United States, Italy and Spain. Nucleic acid was either cDNA or gDNA, and it came from T cells, B-cell-depleted T cells, or PBMCs.

V gene TRBV6-2 or TRBV6-3 combines with J gene TRBJ2-7; 11 positions match TRBD2. The source material was peripheral blood. The TCR originated in a woman aged 18-30 years with acute or convalescent COVID-19. The CDR3 DNA follows: TGTGCCAGCAGTTACGGGACTAGCGGTAGGAGGGAGCAGTACTTC. Translation gives CASSYGTSGRREQYF.